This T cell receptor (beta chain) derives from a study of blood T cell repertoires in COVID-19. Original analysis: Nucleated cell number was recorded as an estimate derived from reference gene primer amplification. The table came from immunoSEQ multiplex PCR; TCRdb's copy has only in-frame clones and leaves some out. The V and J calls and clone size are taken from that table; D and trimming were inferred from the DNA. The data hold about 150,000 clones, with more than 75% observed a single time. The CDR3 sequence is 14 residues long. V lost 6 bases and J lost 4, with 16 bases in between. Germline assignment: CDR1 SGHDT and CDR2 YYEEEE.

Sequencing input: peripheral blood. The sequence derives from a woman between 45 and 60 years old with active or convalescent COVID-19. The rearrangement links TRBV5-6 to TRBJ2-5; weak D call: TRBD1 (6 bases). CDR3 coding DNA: TGTGCCAGCATCCTACAGGGCCCGTCAGAGACCCAGTACTTC. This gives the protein CASILQGPSETQYF.